In its sample, the clone carrying this TCR beta chain was seen a few times. The antigen remains unidentified. Produced via immunoSEQ multiplex PCR; TCRdb's table is partial and in-frame only. The repertoire holds around 120,000 clones, with approximately 84% as singletons. This entry comes from a study of T cell responses to AZD1222 COVID-19 vaccine. Notes on the study in general: Mostly white British, mostly female donors; authors suggested clonal diversity may be underestimated.

Germline V CDR1 and CDR2: SGHAT, FQDESV (reference sequence). The CDR3 runs 14 residues. The V and J ends lost 5 bases and 5 bases, in that order; junction bases with no gene match: 6. The chain uses TRBV11-1 and TRBJ1-2; 9 bases are a match to TRBD1. The material sequenced was peripheral blood, taken on day 0 of AZD1222 vaccination. This TCR derives from an adult in good health. CDR3 DNA sequence: TGTGCCAGCAGCCCCGGGACAGGGCGGTATGGCTACACCTTC. As protein: CASSPGTGRYGYTF.